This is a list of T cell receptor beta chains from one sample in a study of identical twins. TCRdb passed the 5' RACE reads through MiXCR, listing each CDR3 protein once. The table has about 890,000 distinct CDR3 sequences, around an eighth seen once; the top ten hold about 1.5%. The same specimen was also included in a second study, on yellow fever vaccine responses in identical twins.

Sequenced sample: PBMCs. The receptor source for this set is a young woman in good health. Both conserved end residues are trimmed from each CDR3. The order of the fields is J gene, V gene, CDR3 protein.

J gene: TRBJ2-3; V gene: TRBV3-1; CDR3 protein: ASSHALTGGDTQY
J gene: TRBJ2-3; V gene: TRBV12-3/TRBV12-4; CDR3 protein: ASSPREGPDTQY
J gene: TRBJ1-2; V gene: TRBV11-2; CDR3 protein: ASSFLNGSYYGYT
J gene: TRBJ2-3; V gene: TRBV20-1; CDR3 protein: SAPARRSDTQY
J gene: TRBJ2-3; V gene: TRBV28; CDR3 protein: ASSLLGGTSGADTQY
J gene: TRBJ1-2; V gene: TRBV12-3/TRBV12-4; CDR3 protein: ASSKTALYGYT
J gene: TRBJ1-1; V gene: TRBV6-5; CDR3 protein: ASSYRPSLNTEAF
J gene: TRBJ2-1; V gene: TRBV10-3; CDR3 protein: AIRTSGRGEQF
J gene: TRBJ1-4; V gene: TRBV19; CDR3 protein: ASSPGGGAAEKLF
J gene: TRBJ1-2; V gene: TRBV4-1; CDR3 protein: ASSQDEAAYGYT
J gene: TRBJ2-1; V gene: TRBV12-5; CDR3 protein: ASGLGVSSYNEQF
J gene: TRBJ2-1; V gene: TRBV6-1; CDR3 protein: ASSVSGGKNEQF
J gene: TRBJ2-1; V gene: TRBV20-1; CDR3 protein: SARGASGNNEQF
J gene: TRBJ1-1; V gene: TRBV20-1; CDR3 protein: SARDSGTGSTEAF
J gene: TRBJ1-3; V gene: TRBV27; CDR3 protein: ASSLTGAPLGNTIY
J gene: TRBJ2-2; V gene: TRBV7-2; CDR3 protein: ASSLVWTNTGELF
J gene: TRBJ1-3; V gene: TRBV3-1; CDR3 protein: ASSQVPGSGNTIY
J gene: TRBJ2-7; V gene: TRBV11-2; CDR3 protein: ASSLTQGPYEQY
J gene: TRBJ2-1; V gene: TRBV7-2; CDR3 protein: ASSLRFSGLEGWEQF
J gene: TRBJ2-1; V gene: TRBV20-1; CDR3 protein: SAETSGPYNEQF
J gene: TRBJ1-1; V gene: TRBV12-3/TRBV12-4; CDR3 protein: ASSQPGTEAF
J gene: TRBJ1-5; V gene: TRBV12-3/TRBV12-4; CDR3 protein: ASSLVFGVNQPQH
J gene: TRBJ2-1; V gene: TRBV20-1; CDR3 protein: SANQGGGEQF
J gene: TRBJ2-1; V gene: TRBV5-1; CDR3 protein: ASTEAGEVSNEQF
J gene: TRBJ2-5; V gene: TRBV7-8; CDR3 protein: ASTGTSGYQETQY
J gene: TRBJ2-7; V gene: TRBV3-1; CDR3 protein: ASSHLSYEQY
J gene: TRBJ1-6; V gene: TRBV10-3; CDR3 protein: AISRDRDNSPLH
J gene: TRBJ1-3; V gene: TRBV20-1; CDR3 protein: SARDTTILQGSSGNTIY
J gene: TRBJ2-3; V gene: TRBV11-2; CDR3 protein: ASSEGPWSDTQY
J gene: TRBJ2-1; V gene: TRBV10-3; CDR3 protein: AISEGQTYNEQF
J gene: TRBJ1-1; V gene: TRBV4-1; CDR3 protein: ASSQGTQLSEAF
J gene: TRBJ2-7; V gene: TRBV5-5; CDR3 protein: ASSLATRGSEQY
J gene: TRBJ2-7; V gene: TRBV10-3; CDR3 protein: AISESKGSYEQY
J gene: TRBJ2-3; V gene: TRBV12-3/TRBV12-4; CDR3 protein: ASSPRSGSGTDTQY
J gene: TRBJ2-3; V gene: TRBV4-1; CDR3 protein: ASSHRKTGDRTDTQY
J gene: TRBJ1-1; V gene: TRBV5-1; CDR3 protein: ASRAGTMNTEAF
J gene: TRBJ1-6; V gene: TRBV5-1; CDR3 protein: ASSSEGRSSSPLH
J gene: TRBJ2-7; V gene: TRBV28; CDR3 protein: ASTGTGNYEQY
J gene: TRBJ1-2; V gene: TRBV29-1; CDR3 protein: SVEDPGYGYT
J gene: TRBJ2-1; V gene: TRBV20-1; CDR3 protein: SARAVSETYNEQF
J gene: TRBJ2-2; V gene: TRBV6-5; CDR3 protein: ASSSYYTGELF
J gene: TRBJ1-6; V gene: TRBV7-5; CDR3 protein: ISVSEAPGGYNSPLH
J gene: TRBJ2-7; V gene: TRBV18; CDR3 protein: ASSPGLAGGNEQY
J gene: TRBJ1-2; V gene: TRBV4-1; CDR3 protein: ASSQVIRGNYGYT
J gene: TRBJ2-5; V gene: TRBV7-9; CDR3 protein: ASEGWTSGRKETQY
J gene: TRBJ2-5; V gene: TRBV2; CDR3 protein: ASRNSGQETQY
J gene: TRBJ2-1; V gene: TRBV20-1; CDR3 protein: SARRTSGGVTLGEQF
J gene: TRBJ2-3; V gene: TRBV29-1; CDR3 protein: SVEDLRDTQY
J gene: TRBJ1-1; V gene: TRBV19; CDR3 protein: ASGDRRNTEAF
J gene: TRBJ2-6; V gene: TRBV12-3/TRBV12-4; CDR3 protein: ASSFVGWANVLT
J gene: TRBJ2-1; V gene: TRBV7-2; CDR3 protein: ASSVLPPRLAGGQSRTINEQF